Each of the 26 T cell receptor beta chains below was sequenced from the same sample in a study of cytomegalovirus exposure and HLA in healthy donors. PCR was performed using 60 Vbeta and 13 Jbeta primers. Profiled with immunoSEQ multiplex PCR; TCRdb holds only in-frame clones, not every one. Among more than 150,000 clones listed, less than 90% were seen once. Sequencing was carried out using PBMCs. Receptors were obtained from a girl aged 10-17 years in good health and CMV-seropositive.

There are a few counts of this clone. The chain is built from TRBV6-5 and TRBJ2-1; 8 positions match TRBD1. V lost 4 bases to trimming and J lost 9 bases; unmatched junction nucleotides: 5. Germline CDR1 and CDR2: MNHEY and SVGAGI. The CDR3 runs 13 residues. DNA for the CDR3: TGTGCCAGCAGTTTACCAGGGGGCGGTGAGCAGTTCTTC. Amino acids: CASSLPGGGEQFF.

The CDR3 reads CATRDRDWVSNTEAFF. The CDR3 nucleotides read TGTGCCACCAGAGACAGGGATTGGGTATCGAACACTGAAGCTTTCTTT. The rearrangement links TRBV15 to TRBJ1-1; 7 nucleotides match TRBD1. The CDR3 consists of 16 residues. Germline trimming cut 6 bases from V and 1 base from J; bases unmatched to any gene: 11. CDR1 and CDR2 from the germline V gene are LNHNV and YYDKDF (reference sequence).

For this clone: At one end, the junction sequence differs from germline, possibly due to a read error. CDR3 residues: CASSSQGLQETQYF. The CDR3 nucleotides read TGTGCTAGCAGCTCGCAGGGGCTCCAAGAGACCCAGTACTTC. V and J are TRBV7-7 and TRBJ2-5; tentatively, D is TRBD1 (6 bases). In germline, CDR1 is SSHAT, CDR2 FNYEAQ (reference sequence). CDR3 length: 14 residues.

This chain joins TRBV6-4 and TRBJ2-5; TRBD2 aligns across 10 bases. Germline trimming cut 5 bases from V and 0 bases from J; bases unmatched to any gene: 3. Per germline, CDR1 MRHNA and CDR2 SNTAGT. The CDR3 totals 15 residues. CDR3 in DNA: TGTGCCAGCAGTCCTGGACTAGCGGACCAAGAGACCCAGTACTTC. Its translation: CASSPGLADQETQYF.

The chain uses TRBV29-1 and TRBJ2-4; D gene uncertain. V was cut by 0 bases and J by 9 bases, with 21 bases left in between. Germline CDR1 SQVTM, CDR2 ANQGSEA. This CDR3 comprises 16 residues. CDR3 amino acids: CSVEDRYGIPRGIQYF. In DNA form, the CDR3 reads TGCAGCGTTGAAGATCGGTATGGAATACCGCGCGGCATTCAGTACTTC.

This clone has more than one count but fewer than ten. The chain carries TRBV19 and TRBJ1-2; possibly TRBD1 for D (5 bases). Looked up from germline, CDR1 is LNHDA and CDR2 is SQIVND (reference sequence). The CDR3 has 13 residues. Trimming pared 9 bases from V and 0 bases from J, leaving 11 bases between. CDR3 in amino acids: CASAGPPNYGYTF. Written as DNA, the CDR3 is TGTGCCAGCGCGGGACCACCTAACTATGGCTACACCTTC.

The chain combines TRBV2 with TRBJ2-1; D unclear. Germline CDR1 is SNHLY and CDR2 is FYNNEI. The ends were cut back, 5 bases at V and 6 bases at J, with 5 bases in the middle. The CDR3 runs to 11 residues. CDR3: CASSLSNEQFF. The DNA for the CDR3 is TGTGCCAGCAGTTTATCCAATGAGCAGTTCTTC.

This chain links TRBV12-5 with TRBJ2-3, with 13 bases lining up with TRBD2. Germline V gives CDR1 LGHNT, CDR2 FRNRAP. V was pared by 7 bases and J by 10 bases, with 14 bases of the junction left unmatched. This CDR3 comprises 16 residues. The CDR3, as DNA: TGTGCTAGTGCCATACCGGGACTAGCGGGGTTAAGGTCGCAGTATTTT. It codes for CASAIPGLAGLRSQYF.

The table lists this clone with a few counts. The chain joins TRBV20-1 to TRBJ1-5; D remains unclear. The germline V and J ends were trimmed by 7 bases and 7 bases, with 5 bases remaining between them. The CDR3 runs 9 residues. CDR1 and CDR2 (germline): DFQATT, SNEGSKA (reference sequence). The DNA for the CDR3 is TGCAGTGTCGGGCAGCCCCAGCATTTT. It codes for CSVGQPQHF.

The V call is TRBV27, the J call TRBJ2-1, with D uncertain. Trimming shortened V by 3 bases and J by 8 bases, and 8 bases separated the two germline ends. Germline CDR1 reads MNHEY; CDR2 reads SMNVEV (reference sequence). The CDR3 runs 12 residues. The CDR3 DNA sequence: TGTGCCAGCAGTTTTGGCCAGTATGAGCAGTTCTTC. This codes for CASSFGQYEQFF.

This chain uses TRBV5-4 with TRBJ2-7, with unresolved D. V dropped 4 bases and J dropped 5 bases, with 13 bases sitting between them. In germline, CDR1 is SGHNT, CDR2 YYREEE (reference sequence). The CDR3 consists of 13 residues. CDR3: CASSPDFSDEQYF. The CDR3, as DNA: TGTGCCAGCAGCCCCGACTTCAGCGACGAGCAGTACTTC. Full variable domain (rest looked up from reference TRBV5-4 and TRBJ2-7): ETGVTQSPTHLIKTRGQQVTLRCSSQSGHNTVSWYQQALGQGPQFIFQYYREEENGRGNFPPRFSGLQFPNYSSELNVNALELDDSALYLCASSPDFSDEQYFGPGTRLTVT.

Notes on this clone: Other DNA sequences within the sample encode an identical CDR3. The CDR3 region is CASSPGSYEQYF. The CDR3 DNA is TGTGCCAGCTCACCCGGGTCCTACGAGCAGTACTTC. This sequence joins TRBV18 and TRBJ2-7; no firm D call. CDR3 length: 12 residues. The V gene lost 3 bases and the J gene lost 1 base, with 4 bases spanning the gap. The germline V gene has CDR1 KGHSH and CDR2 LQKENI.

Here the CDR3 reads CASSLPRGFSTEAFF. The CDR3 bases are TGTGCCAGCAGCCTGCCGCGGGGGTTCAGCACTGAAGCTTTCTTT. The genes are TRBV7-2 and TRBJ1-1; possibly TRBD1 for D (5 bases). V shed 5 bases and J shed 4 bases, with 17 bases lying between them. The germline V gene encodes CDR1 SGHTA and CDR2 FQGNSA. The CDR3 spans 15 residues.

The gene calls are TRBV2 and TRBJ2-7; TRBD1 matches at 8 bases. Looked up from germline, CDR1 is SNHLY and CDR2 is FYNNEI. Germline trimming cut 7 bases from V and 6 bases from J; bases unmatched to any gene: 8. This CDR3 has 13 amino acids. CDR3 sequence: CASNDRGLGEQYF. CDR3 DNA sequence: TGTGCCAGCAACGACAGGGGATTAGGCGAGCAGTACTTC.

V gene TRBV7-9 combines with J gene TRBJ2-2, with D unclear. Trimming took 3 bases from V and 1 from J, leaving 18 bases between them. CDR1 SEHNR and CDR2 FQNEAQ come from the germline V gene (reference sequence). This CDR3 is built from 18 residues. CDR3: CASSFYVVAPLNTGELFF. CDR3 sequence (DNA): TGTGCCAGCAGCTTCTATGTAGTAGCTCCCCTGAACACCGGGGAGCTGTTTTTT.

In this sample, this clone turned up once. The CDR3 nucleotides read TGTGCCAGCAGCTTAATTAGCGCAAATGAGCAGTTCTTC. This translates into CASSLISANEQFF. The chain has TRBV11-2 and TRBJ2-1; maybe TRBD2 (5 bases). The V and J ends lost 2 bases and 7 bases respectively, with 9 bases between them. CDR3 length: 13 amino acids. Germline values: CDR1 SGHAT, CDR2 FQNNGV.

V usage is TRBV15 and J usage is TRBJ2-1; 10 bases are a match to TRBD2. Germline V gene data show CDR1 as LNHNV and CDR2 as YYDKDF (reference sequence). This CDR3 region has 17 residues. J gave up 4 bases and V 4 bases, and 10 bases lay outside the gene matches. CDR3 nucleotides: TGTGCCACCAGCACACGTACCGGGACTAGCGAGTACAATGAGCAGTTCTTC. Residues: CATSTRTGTSEYNEQFF.

There are a few counts of this clone. This chain links TRBV6-5 with TRBJ2-3; 8 nucleotides line up with TRBD2. Germline lookup yields CDR1 MNHEY and CDR2 SVGAGI. The junction had 4 bases not matched to a gene; V was cut back by 0 bases and J by 5 bases. This CDR3 spans 15 amino acids. The CDR3 sequence: CASSYSGTRLDTQYF. Written as DNA, the CDR3 is TGTGCCAGCAGTTACTCAGGGACTAGGTTAGATACGCAGTATTTT.

CDR3: CASSAGPTSYEQYF. The CDR3 DNA follows: TGTGCCAGCAGCGCAGGTCCTACTTCCTACGAGCAGTACTTC. The chain links TRBV11-2 to TRBJ2-7; D gene uncertain. Looked up from germline, CDR1 is SGHAT and CDR2 is FQNNGV. The CDR3 totals 14 residues. V was clipped by 5 bases and J by 1 base, with 12 bases between them.

CDR3 loop: CASSQEYSLAETQYF. As DNA, the CDR3 is TGCGCCAGCAGCCAAGAGTACTCCCTAGCGGAGACCCAGTACTTC. The genes are TRBV4-1 and TRBJ2-5; TRBD2 might be the D (6 bases). CDR3 length: 15 residues. Germline loops: CDR1 MGHRA, CDR2 YSYEKL. With 0 bases removed from V and 5 bases from J, the gap between germline ends came to 13 bases.

The V and J genes are TRBV7-2 and TRBJ2-3; TRBD1 matches 10 bases. V lost 4 bases and J lost 4; bases outside the gene matches: 5. This CDR3 contains 15 residues. CDR1 is SGHTA and CDR2 is FQGNSA in the germline V gene. The chain's CDR3 is CASSSWDRGSDTQYF. CDR3 nucleotide sequence: TGTGCCAGCAGCTCTTGGGACAGGGGCTCAGATACGCAGTATTTT.

The V call is TRBV5-6, the J call TRBJ2-3; 7 bases align to TRBD2. CDR3 length: 16 amino acids. CDR1 is SGHDT, CDR2 YYEEEE, per germline. The junction had 15 bases not matched to a gene; V was cut back by 6 bases and J by 5 bases. CDR3 loop: CASMRSGLAVIDTQYF. The CDR3 DNA reads as TGTGCCAGCATGCGTTCGGGGCTAGCGGTGATAGATACGCAGTATTTT.

This chain connects TRBV6-5 to TRBJ2-1; 7 positions agree with TRBD1. This CDR3 region has 15 residues. With V trimmed by 2 bases and J by 9 bases, 10 bases remained unmatched. The germline V gene encodes CDR1 MNHEY and CDR2 SVGAGI. The CDR3 coding sequence is TGTGCCAGCAGTTACGTCGGACAGGTTCATGGTGAGCAGTTCTTC. It encodes CASSYVGQVHGEQFF.

This sequence joins TRBV4-1 and TRBJ2-7, with D maybe TRBD1 (5 bases). Germline lookup yields CDR1 MGHRA and CDR2 YSYEKL. Trimming pared 1 base from V and 3 bases from J, leaving 13 bases between. This CDR3 contains 15 residues. The CDR3 DNA is TGCGCCAGCAGCCAAGGTATGCAGGGAATCTACGAGCAGTACTTC. Translation: CASSQGMQGIYEQYF.

As for this clone: The junction and the germline gene differ at one end; a read error may be behind it. The chain employs TRBV5-1 and TRBJ1-4; possibly TRBD1 for D (6 bases). The CDR3 is 15 amino acids. CDR1 SGHRS and CDR2 YFSETQ come from the germline V gene. The CDR3 loop reads CASSLVQGNNEKLFF. Written as DNA, the CDR3 is TGCGCCAGCAGTTTGGTACAGGGAAATAATGAAAAACTGTTTTTT.

This clone was observed a few times. The chain uses TRBV6-6 and TRBJ2-7; D is perhaps TRBD1 (6 bases). V lost 2 bases to trimming and J lost 3 bases, with 11 bases between them. The CDR3 contains 14 residues. Looked up from germline, CDR1 is MNHNY and CDR2 is SVGAGI (reference sequence). The CDR3, as DNA: TGTGCCAGCAGTTACGTACAGGGATACTACGAGCAGTACTTC. Translated: CASSYVQGYYEQYF.